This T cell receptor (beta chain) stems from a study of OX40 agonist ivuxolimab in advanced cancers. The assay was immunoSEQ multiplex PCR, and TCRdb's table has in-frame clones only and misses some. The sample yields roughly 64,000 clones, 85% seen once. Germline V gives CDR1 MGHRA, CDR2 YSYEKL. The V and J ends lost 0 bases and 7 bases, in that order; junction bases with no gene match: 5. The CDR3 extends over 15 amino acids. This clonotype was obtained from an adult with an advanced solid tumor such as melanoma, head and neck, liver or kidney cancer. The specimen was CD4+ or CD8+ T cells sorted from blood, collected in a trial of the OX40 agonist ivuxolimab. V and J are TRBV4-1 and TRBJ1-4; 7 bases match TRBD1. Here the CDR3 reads CASSQDPRGGEKLFF. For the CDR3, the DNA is TGCGCCAGCAGCCAAGATCCCAGGGGGGGTGAAAAACTGTTTTTT.